These 32 T cell receptor beta chains came from one sample sequenced in a study of cytomegalovirus exposure and HLA in healthy donors. PCR involved 60 Vbeta and 13 Jbeta primers. The method was immunoSEQ multiplex PCR; TCRdb's version includes in-frame clones alone and lacks a portion of them. Here the sample spans a few hundred thousand clones, under 90% being singletons. The sample was PBMCs. These receptors were collected from a girl aged 2-15 years in good health and CMV-seronegative.

The chain carries TRBV19 and TRBJ1-1; 7 bases are shared with TRBD1. This CDR3 comprises 18 residues. The V gene's germline CDR1 is LNHDA and CDR2 SQIVND (reference sequence). J was trimmed by 0 bases and V by 5 bases; bases with no gene match: 15. CDR3 nucleotides: TGTGCCAGTAGTGCTCAATCCGGGACAGCTGACATGAACACTGAAGCTTTCTTT. Translation: CASSAQSGTADMNTEAFF.

This clone was recorded only once. This chain uses TRBV4-2 with TRBJ2-5, with 8 nucleotides matching TRBD2. Gene TRBJ2-7 matches the end of the DNA better, so the J call may be wrong. CDR3 length: 15 amino acids. Germline V lookup: CDR1 LGHNA, CDR2 YNFKEQ. The CDR3: CASSRSGSVSYEQYF. The CDR3 nucleotides read TGTGCCAGCAGCCGAAGCGGGAGCGTATCCTACGAGCAGTACTTC.

The chain is built from TRBV28 and TRBJ2-7, with D perhaps matching TRBD1 (5 bases). CDR1 and CDR2 (germline): MDHEN, SYDVKM. The CDR3 has 12 amino acids. CDR3 amino acids: CVGARSSYEQYF. CDR3 coding DNA: TGTGTTGGGGCGAGGAGCTCCTACGAGCAGTACTTC.

The chain employs TRBV6-4 and TRBJ2-2; D gene unclear. Germline V gene sequence: CDR1 MRHNA, CDR2 SNTAGT. V lost 5 bases, J lost 3 bases, and 16 bases lay in between. CDR3 length: 16 residues. This CDR3 reads CASSSTFRSHTGELFF. The CDR3, as DNA: TGTGCCAGCAGTTCAACCTTCCGGTCCCACACCGGGGAGCTGTTTTTT.

This clone was seen a few times. J is TRBJ1-6 and V is TRBV6-5; possibly TRBD1 for D (6 bases). V lost 0 bases, J lost 7 bases, and 10 bases lay in between. The CDR3 is 15 residues long. CDR1 and CDR2 from the germline V gene are MNHEY and SVGAGI. CDR3 sequence: CASSYSYRVNSPLHF. As DNA, the CDR3 is TGTGCCAGCAGTTACTCCTACAGGGTAAATTCACCCCTCCACTTT.

J is TRBJ1-2 and V is TRBV4-1, with D perhaps TRBD1 (5 bases). Trimming pared 2 bases from V and 4 bases from J, leaving 11 bases between. The V gene's germline CDR1 is MGHRA and CDR2 YSYEKL. There are 14 residues in the CDR3. CDR3 sequence: CASSQLPRVYGYTF. The CDR3 DNA sequence: TGCGCCAGCAGCCAATTACCCAGGGTCTATGGCTACACCTTC.

The V and J genes are TRBV11-2 and TRBJ2-1; the match to TRBD2 covers 8 bases. J was trimmed by 8 bases and V by 5 bases; bases with no gene match: 14. From germline, CDR1 is SGHAT and CDR2 FQNNGV. The CDR3 contains 16 residues. CDR3 region: CASSMPTSGENDEQFF. DNA for the CDR3: TGTGCCAGCAGCATGCCAACTAGCGGAGAAAACGATGAGCAGTTCTTC. Supplemented by reference TRBV11-2 and TRBJ2-1, the full variable domain reads EAGVAQSPRYKIIEKRQSVAFWCNPISGHATLYWYQQILGQGPKLLIQFQNNGVVDDSQLPKDRFSAERLKGVDSTLKIQPAKLEDSAVYLCASSMPTSGENDEQFFGPGTRLTVL.

This chain joins TRBV30 and TRBJ2-1; the D gene is possibly TRBD1 (6 bases). The CDR3 is made up of 15 amino acids. The ends were cut back, 3 bases at V and 4 bases at J, with 16 bases in the middle. Germline V gene data show CDR1 as GTSNPN and CDR2 as SVGIG (reference sequence). CDR3 in amino acids: CAWRITGRRYNEQFF. CDR3 in DNA: TGTGCCTGGAGAATAACAGGGCGTCGATACAATGAGCAGTTCTTC.

On this clone: The same CDR3 can be traced to other DNA sequences in this sample. The chain uses TRBV19 and TRBJ2-1; D call uncertain. This CDR3 has 14 residues. The germline gives CDR1 LNHDA, CDR2 SQIVND (reference sequence). Trimming stripped 3 bases from V and 0 bases from J, with 6 bases between. CDR3 nucleotide sequence: TGTGCCAGTAGTATTCCCAGCTCCTACAATGAGCAGTTCTTC. Translating gives CASSIPSSYNEQFF.

This clone was seen more than once but under ten times. The CDR3 loop is CASSLEGVVLTNEKLFF. The CDR3 DNA sequence: TGTGCCAGCAGCTTGGAAGGGGTGGTGTTAACTAATGAAAAACTGTTTTTT. The rearrangement uses TRBV5-8 and TRBJ1-4, with a weak D call TRBD1 (5 bases). Trimming shortened V by 0 bases and J by 1 base, and 13 bases separated the two germline ends. There are 17 residues in the CDR3. From germline, CDR1 is SGHTS and CDR2 YDEGEE.

The DNA of the CDR3 is TGTGCCAGCAGCTTGAGACGGGCAGGGGGCGAGGAGGCTTTCTTT. Translating it yields CASSLRRAGGEEAFF. The chain links TRBV5-4 to TRBJ1-1; 8 bases map to TRBD1. Germline V gives CDR1 SGHNT, CDR2 YYREEE (reference sequence). The CDR3 is 15 amino acids. After removal of 1 base from V and 11 bases from J, the junction contained 13 bases not matched to a gene.

The chain uses TRBV27 and TRBJ1-1, with a tentative D call TRBD1 (5 bases). Per the germline V gene, CDR1 is MNHEY and CDR2 is SMNVEV (reference sequence). V was clipped by 8 bases and J by 1 base, with 11 bases between them. CDR3 length equals 13 residues. CDR3 DNA: TGTGCCAGCCGCGGGGCAGAGAACACTGAAGCTTTCTTT. Translated, it gives CASRGAENTEAFF.

Only a few counts were recorded for this clone. The DNA for the CDR3 is TGTGCCAGTAGTATAGTAATAAATAGCAATCAGCCCCAGCATTTT. It translates to CASSIVINSNQPQHF. The chain carries TRBV19 and TRBJ1-5; no reliable D call. Germline CDR1 LNHDA, CDR2 SQIVND (reference sequence). The germline V and J ends were trimmed by 1 base and 0 bases, with 7 bases remaining between them. The CDR3 runs to 15 residues.

V is TRBV5-1 and J is TRBJ1-5; no clear D gene. From germline, CDR1 is SGHRS and CDR2 YFSETQ. The CDR3 length is 13 residues. V was clipped by 2 bases and J by 7 bases, with 10 bases between them. DNA for the CDR3: TGCGCCAGCAGCTTAGAGGGAGAGCAGCCCCAGCATTTT. Protein product: CASSLEGEQPQHF.

The chain employs TRBV30 and TRBJ2-3, with TRBD2 as a possible D gene (6 bases). Germline assignment: CDR1 GTSNPN and CDR2 SVGIG (reference sequence). The CDR3 contains 12 residues. Between the trimmed V and J ends, which lost 0 bases and 5 bases, there was a span of 6 bases. In nucleotides, the CDR3 is TGTGCCTGGAGTGTGGGGGGAGATACGCAGTATTTT. Translated: CAWSVGGDTQYF.

This clone was observed a few times. This sequence joins TRBV5-4 and TRBJ1-3; 8 nucleotides agree with TRBD1. Germline CDR1 and CDR2: SGHNT and YYREEE (reference sequence). The CDR3 has 15 amino acids. Losses at the gene ends were 5 bases for V and 0 bases for J; bases not matched to a gene: 4. The CDR3 DNA reads as TGTGCCAGCAGAATAACAGGGGGCTCTGGAAACACCATATATTTT. Amino acids: CASRITGGSGNTIYF.

The chain employs TRBV10-2 and TRBJ2-7; D is perhaps TRBD2 (5 bases). The CDR3 totals 12 residues. Trimming shortened V by 4 bases and J by 3 bases, and 7 bases separated the two germline ends. CDR1 WSHSY and CDR2 SAAADI come from the germline V gene. This CDR3 is CASSGTLYEQYF. For the CDR3, the DNA is TGCGCCAGCAGTGGGACTCTCTACGAGCAGTACTTC.

The CDR3 nucleotides are TGTGCCAGCAGCCGACTTGGGACTAGCGGGAGGTGGCAAGAGACCCAGTACTTC. It codes for CASSRLGTSGRWQETQYF. This sequence joins TRBV11-2 and TRBJ2-5; the match to TRBD2 covers 15 bases. This CDR3 has 18 amino acids. Germline V gene lookup returns CDR1 SGHAT and CDR2 FQNNGV. V was pared by 5 bases and J by 2 bases, with 9 bases of the junction left unmatched. Variable domain in full (rest from reference TRBV11-2 and TRBJ2-5): EAGVAQSPRYKIIEKRQSVAFWCNPISGHATLYWYQQILGQGPKLLIQFQNNGVVDDSQLPKDRFSAERLKGVDSTLKIQPAKLEDSAVYLCASSRLGTSGRWQETQYFGPGTRLLVL.

Points on this clone: One end of the junction varies from germline; a read error may be responsible. V gene TRBV7-2 combines with J gene TRBJ2-5; 12 positions match TRBD2. This CDR3 has 14 amino acids. The germline gives CDR1 SGHTA, CDR2 FQGNSA. The DNA for the CDR3 is TGTGCCAGCAGCCTAGCGGGGGGGCCAGAGACCCAGTACTTC. Translating gives CASSLAGGPETQYF.

The chain links TRBV2 to TRBJ2-3; D gene unclear. Germline V gives CDR1 SNHLY, CDR2 FYNNEI. The CDR3 loop spans 13 amino acids. Trimming shortened V by 5 bases and J by 2 bases, and 8 bases separated the two germline ends. The CDR3 DNA follows: TGTGCCAGCAGTACTCGCCCCACAGATACGCAGTATTTT. This translates into CASSTRPTDTQYF.

V usage is TRBV7-8 and J usage is TRBJ1-5, with 8 nucleotides matching TRBD1. Germline assignment: CDR1 SGHVS and CDR2 FQNEAQ. V shed 4 bases and J 4 bases; nucleotides not matched to a gene: 6. The CDR3 sequence is 15 residues long. The CDR3 reads CASSSRQGTNQPQHF. For the CDR3, the DNA is TGTGCCAGCAGCTCCCGACAGGGGACGAATCAGCCCCAGCATTTT.

The rearrangement uses TRBV18 and TRBJ1-1, with a weak D call TRBD1 (5 bases). CDR1 KGHSH and CDR2 LQKENI come from the germline V gene. V lost 1 base to trimming and J lost 7 bases, with 10 bases between them. This CDR3 is built from 13 residues. The DNA for the CDR3 is TGTGCCAGCTCACCACAGGGGCACCTTGAAGCTTTCTTT. It codes for CASSPQGHLEAFF.

This clone was picked up a small number of times. The V gene is TRBV9, the J gene TRBJ2-2; the match to TRBD2 covers 10 bases. In germline, CDR1 is SGDLS, CDR2 YYNGEE. This CDR3 has 16 residues. V dropped 1 base and J dropped 6; count of bases not matched to a gene: 6. CDR3 coding DNA: TGTGCCAGCAGCGTAAGAGCGGGGGGGGCGGCCGGGGAGCTGTTTTTT. This sequence encodes CASSVRAGGAAGELFF.

As DNA, the CDR3 is TGTGCCACCAGCAGGACAGGGAACCTATTAAATTCACCCCTCCACTTT. Protein: CATSRTGNLLNSPLHF. This rearrangement joins TRBV15 to TRBJ1-6, with 7 bases that match TRBD1. CDR1 is LNHNV and CDR2 is YYDKDF in the germline V gene (reference sequence). V lost 3 bases to trimming and J lost 7 bases; unmatched junction nucleotides: 9. The CDR3 runs 16 residues.

This clone showed up just a few times. The chain joins TRBV30 to TRBJ1-5; 7 nucleotides align to TRBD1. This CDR3 contains 19 residues. V was pared by 2 bases and J by 3 bases, with 19 bases of the junction left unmatched. Germline V gene sequence: CDR1 GTSNPN, CDR2 SVGIG (reference sequence). The CDR3 DNA sequence: TGTGCCTGGAGTCATTCCCTCGAAGGGACAGAAGCGATCAATCAGCCCCAGCATTTT. This sequence encodes CAWSHSLEGTEAINQPQHF.

This chain links TRBV9 with TRBJ2-2; 9 nucleotides match TRBD1. Losses at the gene ends were 0 bases for V and 4 bases for J; bases not matched to a gene: 7. Germline values: CDR1 SGDLS, CDR2 YYNGEE. This CDR3 is 17 amino acids long. The CDR3 spells CASSVDPGQGGTGELFF. The CDR3 DNA is TGTGCCAGCAGCGTAGACCCGGGACAGGGTGGCACCGGGGAGCTGTTTTTT.

V gene TRBV4-1 combines with J gene TRBJ1-4; 7 bases are shared with TRBD1. The CDR3 consists of 16 residues. The V segment lost 1 base and the J segment 1 base; nucleotides outside the gene matches: 3. CDR1 is MGHRA and CDR2 is YSYEKL in the germline V gene. The CDR3 protein is CASSQVNRGTNEKLFF. CDR3 coding DNA: TGCGCCAGCAGCCAAGTCAACAGGGGAACTAATGAAAAACTGTTTTTT.

V and J are TRBV5-1 and TRBJ2-3; tentatively, D is TRBD2 (6 bases). Germline V gene sequence: CDR1 SGHRS, CDR2 YFSETQ. The CDR3 contains 15 residues. V was cut by 6 bases and J by 0 bases, with 14 bases left in between. DNA of the CDR3: TGCGCCAGCAACCCCGGGGGAAGAAGCACAGATACGCAGTATTTT. Its protein product is CASNPGGRSTDTQYF. Variable domain in full (rest from reference TRBV5-1 and TRBJ2-3): KAGVTQTPRYLIKTRGQQVTLSCSPISGHRSVSWYQQTPGQGLQFLFEYFSETQRNKGNFPGRFSGRQFSNSRSEMNVSTLELGDSALYLCASNPGGRSTDTQYFGPGTRLTVL.

The chain is built from TRBV13 and TRBJ2-2, with 7 bases that match TRBD2. The CDR3 is 15 residues long. V dropped 3 bases and J dropped 1; count of bases not matched to a gene: 2. Looked up from germline, CDR1 is PRHDT and CDR2 is FYEKMQ (reference sequence). The CDR3 reads CASSFTGGNTGELFF. The CDR3, as DNA: TGTGCCAGCAGCTTTACGGGGGGGAACACCGGGGAGCTGTTTTTT. The complete variable domain, with remaining parts taken from reference TRBV13 and TRBJ2-2, reads AAGVIQSPRHLIKEKRETATLKCYPIPRHDTVYWYQQGPGQDPQFLISFYEKMQSDKGSIPDRFSAQQFSDYHSELNMSSLELGDSALYFCASSFTGGNTGELFFGEGSRLTVL.

The chain employs TRBV5-1 and TRBJ1-4, with D unresolved. Trimming cost V 0 bases and J 4 bases, with 7 bases left between them. The CDR3 loop spans 14 amino acids. Germline values: CDR1 SGHRS, CDR2 YFSETQ. Here the CDR3 DNA reads TGCGCCAGCAGCTTGGGCAGCGTTAATGAAAAACTGTTTTTT. Its protein product is CASSLGSVNEKLFF.

The rearrangement links TRBV10-3 to TRBJ2-7; the match to TRBD2 covers 10 bases. The CDR3 sequence is 16 residues long. CDR1 is ENHRY, CDR2 SYGVKD, per germline. V lost 1 base to trimming and J lost 0 bases; unmatched junction nucleotides: 3. CDR3 amino acids: CAISEFASGGSYEQYF. CDR3 DNA: TGTGCCATCAGTGAGTTCGCTAGCGGGGGCTCCTACGAGCAGTACTTC.

The chain links TRBV7-9 to TRBJ1-6; TRBD1 might be the D (5 bases). Germline V gene data show CDR1 as SEHNR and CDR2 as FQNEAQ (reference sequence). V lost 5 bases and J lost 4, with 12 bases in between. The CDR3 has 15 residues. This CDR3 reads CASSLTAPYNSPLHF. The CDR3 nucleotides are TGTGCCAGCAGCCTGACAGCGCCTTATAATTCACCCCTCCACTTT.